The 19 T cell receptor beta chains listed next were all sequenced from one sample in a study of human T cells and chemical hapten exposure. Time point given: pre-sensitization, week 0. The treatment is: therapeutic diphenylcyclopropenone sensitization with weekly scalp DPC. One entry per CDR3 protein, called by TCRdb with MiXCR from the RACE reads. Of approximately 320,000 distinct CDR3 sequences in the sample, about 5% were seen once. The specimen comprised whole blood, sampled in connection with sensitization to the hapten diphenylcyclopropenone (DPC). The source of these receptors is a woman under 30 with alopecia areata. Some clones in this sample may be carry-over from other donors' samples.

Worth noting for this clonotype: Its ends do not fully match the called genes, so a read error is possible. J is TRBJ2-5 and V is TRBV5-1; D is unclear. The germline gives CDR1 SGHRS, CDR2 YFSETQ. The CDR3 has 14 residues. This CDR3 reads CASSLGSSGEAQYF. Written as DNA, the CDR3 is TGCGCCAGCAGCTTGGGGAGTTCAGGAGAGGCCCAGTACTTC.

This clonotype was seen more than once but under ten times. This sequence joins TRBV29-1 and TRBJ2-3; tentative D call: TRBD1 (5 bases). CDR3 length: 13 residues. Trimming removed 2 bases from V and 1 base from J, with 7 bases in between. Germline lookup yields CDR1 SQVTM and CDR2 ANQGSEA. The DNA of the CDR3 is TGCAGCGTTGAAACAGGAGGCACAGATACGCAGTATTTT. Translation: CSVETGGTDTQYF.

In this sample, this clonotype turned up many times. V and J are TRBV6-6 and TRBJ2-4, with TRBD2 matching 14 bases. The CDR3 length is 16 residues. Losses at the gene ends were 4 bases for V and 6 bases for J; bases not matched to a gene: 5. CDR1 and CDR2 from the germline V gene are MNHNY and SVGAGI (reference sequence). The CDR3 DNA reads TGTGCCAGCAGTTGGGGGACTAGCGGGGGAGGAAACATTCAGTACTTC. Protein sequence: CASSWGTSGGGNIQYF.

This clonotype was observed a handful of times. The chain joins TRBV9 to TRBJ1-5; 9 nucleotides agree with TRBD1. Unmatched junction bases numbered 14, after V lost 0 bases and J lost 1 base. The CDR3 spans 20 residues. The germline V gene encodes CDR1 SGDLS and CDR2 YYNGEE. As DNA, the CDR3 is TGTGCCAGCAGCGTAGAACCGGCTGACAGGGGGTTACTCAGCAATCAGCCCCAGCATTTT. As protein: CASSVEPADRGLLSNQPQHF.

This clonotype has just a few counts. The chain is built from TRBV27 and TRBJ2-1, with unresolved D. V gave up 3 bases and J gave up 0 bases, with 9 bases separating them. This CDR3 spans 15 amino acids. Germline V lookup: CDR1 MNHEY, CDR2 SMNVEV (reference sequence). CDR3 amino acids: CASSFYRSSYNEQFF. Written as DNA, the CDR3 is TGTGCCAGCAGTTTCTATAGGAGCTCCTACAATGAGCAGTTCTTC.

This clonotype was observed a handful of times. The chain carries TRBV18 and TRBJ1-4; maybe TRBD1 (6 bases). Germline CDR1 and CDR2: KGHSH and LQKENI. V was pared by 3 bases and J by 3 bases, with 11 bases between. This CDR3 spans 15 amino acids. CDR3 protein: CASSPQGQANEKLFF. CDR3 sequence (DNA): TGTGCCAGCTCACCTCAGGGGCAGGCTAATGAAAAACTGTTTTTT.

This clonotype was counted at least ten times. The chain is built from TRBV28 and TRBJ1-1, with 9 positions matching TRBD1. The V and J ends lost 7 bases and 1 base, in that order; junction bases with no gene match: 4. CDR3 length: 14 amino acids. Per the germline V gene, CDR1 is MDHEN and CDR2 is SYDVKM. The CDR3 DNA reads TGTGCCAGCACCATGACAGGGGGGAACACTGAAGCTTTCTTT. This sequence encodes CASTMTGGNTEAFF.

V gene TRBV29-1 combines with J gene TRBJ2-2; D possibly corresponds to TRBD2 (5 bases). Between the trimmed V and J ends, which lost 7 bases and 3 bases, there was a span of 21 bases. The CDR3 contains 16 residues. CDR1 is SQVTM and CDR2 is ANQGSEA in the germline V gene. The CDR3 loop is CSATQVVGSDTGELFF. CDR3 sequence (DNA): TGCAGCGCCACCCAGGTAGTTGGGAGCGACACCGGGGAGCTGTTTTTT.

The chain employs TRBV6-2 or TRBV6-3 and TRBJ1-5, with 8 bases fitting TRBD1. The germline CDR1 and CDR2 sequences are MNHEY and SVGEGT. CDR3 length equals 14 residues. V lost 6 bases, J lost 3 bases, and 4 bases stayed unmatched. CDR3 sequence: CASRWTGNNQPQHF. In nucleotides, the CDR3 is TGTGCCAGCAGATGGACAGGGAACAATCAGCCCCAGCATTTT.

The chain uses TRBV27 and TRBJ2-4, with D maybe TRBD2 (7 bases). The CDR3 covers 14 residues. The V gene lost 3 bases and the J gene lost 7 bases, with 13 bases spanning the gap. The germline CDR1 and CDR2 sequences are MNHEY and SMNVEV (reference sequence). Here the CDR3 DNA reads TGTGCCAGCAGTTTTCTGGGGGGGGCGAACATTCAGTACTTC. Residues: CASSFLGGANIQYF.

This clonotype was observed at least ten times. This chain joins TRBV28 and TRBJ1-6; TRBD1 aligns across 7 bases. Germline V gene sequence: CDR1 MDHEN, CDR2 SYDVKM. This CDR3 has 16 residues. The V segment lost 5 bases and the J segment 10 bases; nucleotides outside the gene matches: 14. CDR3 residues: CASSLHRQGSGSPLHF. The CDR3 region has the DNA TGTGCCAGCAGTCTCCATCGACAGGGTTCGGGATCACCCCTCCACTTT. The complete variable domain, with remaining parts taken from reference TRBV28 and TRBJ1-6, reads DVKVTQSSRYLVKRTGEKVFLECVQDMDHENMFWYRQDPGLGLRLIYFSYDVKMKEKGDIPEGYSVSREKKERFSLILESASTNQTSMYLCASSLHRQGSGSPLHFGNGTRLTVT.

This clonotype was detected a few times. The chain joins TRBV28 to TRBJ2-2; maybe TRBD2 (5 bases). CDR3 length equals 15 residues. Germline CDR1 reads MDHEN; CDR2 reads SYDVKM. The germline V and J ends were trimmed by 3 bases and 1 base, with 9 bases remaining between them. The CDR3: CASSLFGRNTGELFF. Here the CDR3 DNA reads TGTGCCAGCAGTTTGTTTGGGAGGAACACCGGGGAGCTGTTTTTT.

V is TRBV10-3 and J is TRBJ1-1; D might be TRBD1 (5 bases). Germline V gives CDR1 ENHRY, CDR2 SYGVKD. V gave up 0 bases and J gave up 1 base, with 9 bases separating them. There are 15 residues in the CDR3. This chain's CDR3 is CAISESRGANTEAFF. The CDR3 DNA reads TGTGCCATCAGTGAGTCGAGGGGTGCGAACACTGAAGCTTTCTTT.

At least ten counts were recorded for this clonotype. The V gene is TRBV12-3 or TRBV12-4, the J gene TRBJ2-2, with D perhaps TRBD1 or TRBD2 (5 bases each). CDR3 length: 15 residues. V lost 4 bases, J lost 1 base, and 10 bases lay in between. In DNA form, the CDR3 reads TGTGCCAGCAGTTCCGGGACCTTGAACACCGGGGAGCTGTTTTTT. Its translation: CASSSGTLNTGELFF.

This clonotype was seen only a few times. The chain links TRBV5-4 to TRBJ2-5; D possibly uses TRBD1 or TRBD2 (6 bases each). The V end lost 4 bases, the J end lost 5 bases, and 15 bases lay between the germline ends. From germline, CDR1 is SGHNT and CDR2 YYREEE (reference sequence). The CDR3 has 14 residues. This chain's CDR3 is CASSPTTGRETQYF. CDR3 bases: TGTGCCAGCAGCCCTACTACAGGGAGGGAGACCCAGTACTTC.

This clonotype was seen only a few times. V gene TRBV12-3 or TRBV12-4 combines with J gene TRBJ2-7, with 10 bases identical to TRBD1. Germline trimming cut 7 bases from V and 7 bases from J; bases unmatched to any gene: 10. This CDR3 has 14 residues. DNA of the CDR3: TGTGCCAGCACCATGACAGGGGGCGCGGGGGAGCAGTACTTC. Its translation: CASTMTGGAGEQYF.

In this sample, this clonotype turned up many times. This rearrangement joins TRBV20-1 to TRBJ1-6; 7 positions match TRBD1. Germline V gene sequence: CDR1 DFQATT, CDR2 SNEGSKA (reference sequence). CDR3 length: 14 amino acids. V lost 6 bases to trimming and J lost 5 bases; unmatched junction nucleotides: 7. CDR3 nucleotide sequence: TGCAGTGCACCGACAGGGTACAATAATTCACCCCTCCACTTT. Translating gives CSAPTGYNNSPLHF.

This clonotype has at least ten counts. V and J are TRBV10-3 and TRBJ2-3; TRBD2 matches at 10 bases. The CDR3 contains 15 residues. CDR1 ENHRY and CDR2 SYGVKD come from the germline V gene. V lost 7 bases and J lost 3; bases outside the gene matches: 7. As DNA, the CDR3 is TGTGCCATCAAAGGGGCTAGCGGGGGAACAGATACGCAGTATTTT. It translates to CAIKGASGGTDTQYF.

In its sample, this clonotype was seen a few times. CDR3 protein: CASGGHTEAFF. Here the CDR3 DNA reads TGTGCCAGCGGAGGGCACACTGAAGCTTTCTTT. The chain uses TRBV6-2 or TRBV6-3 and TRBJ1-1; no clear D. The CDR3 contains 11 residues. CDR1 is MNHEY and CDR2 is SVGEGT in the germline V gene. V was clipped by 8 bases and J by 3 bases, with 7 bases between them.